This record looks at one T cell receptor (beta chain) sequence and its context. Its antigen is still unknown. The time point was: after dendritic cell vaccination, including at tumor progression/relapse. This record comes from a study of glioma-infiltrating T cells after dendritic cell vaccination. Study as a whole: Dendritic cell vaccination trial patients had either newly diagnosed or recurrent glioblastoma. Study-level results: Only a small number of patients had complete blood and tumor samples.

The PCR used 60 V beta and 13 J beta primers. Assay used: immunoSEQ multiplex PCR; TCRdb lists only in-frame clones, some missing. The data show approximately 99,000 clones, with approximately 84% seen just once and 5% to 7% held by the top ten. CDR3 size: 15 residues. V lost 4 bases and J 6 bases, leaving 17 bases between the germline ends. Germline-derived CDR1 and CDR2 are SGHNT and YYREEE (reference sequence). The rearrangement joins TRBV5-4 to TRBJ2-1; tentative D call: TRBD2 (6 bases). This sample comprised blood, obtained after dendritic cell vaccination. This receptor was obtained from a human donor with glioblastoma. CDR3 sequence reads: CASSRDSIPFNEQFF. The CDR3 region has the DNA TGTGCCAGCAGCCGGGACTCCATCCCGTTCAATGAGCAGTTCTTC.